These 18 T cell receptor beta chains were all obtained from the same sample, sequenced in a study of T cells expressing NK-cell markers. Reprocessing the 5' RACE reads, TCRdb reports a single entry for every CDR3 protein and omits DNA. This sample contains roughly 390,000 distinct CDR3 sequences. The sample comprised blood T cells: a sorted CD56 or NKG2C T cell subset, CD4+ or CD8+ T cells, or bulk PBMC T cells (not recorded which). The source is a man aged 18-69 years in good health.

The chain recombines TRBV5-1 with TRBJ2-2; TCRdb's D call, TRBD2, is unchecked because there is no DNA. CDR3 length equals 16 residues. Germline V lookup: CDR1 SGHRS, CDR2 YFSETQ. The CDR3 sequence: CASSELSGTNTGELFF.

V and J are TRBV5-1 and TRBJ2-5; the TRBD2 assignment by TCRdb is unverifiable without DNA. The CDR3 covers 15 residues. The germline V gene encodes CDR1 SGHRS and CDR2 YFSETQ. This CDR3 is CASSPSLFNQETQYF.

The rearrangement joins TRBV10-3 to TRBJ2-2. CDR3 length equals 16 residues. In germline, CDR1 is ENHRY, CDR2 SYGVKD. CDR3 residues: CAISDTTEKNTGELFF.

V gene TRBV6-1 combines with J gene TRBJ2-5; TCRdb selects TRBD2, and the lack of DNA leaves this call unchecked. This CDR3 comprises 16 residues. Germline-derived CDR1 and CDR2 are MNHNS and SASEGT. The CDR3 spells CASRQTSGGAGETQYF.

The genes are TRBV5-1 and TRBJ1-2; TCRdb returns TRBD1, unconfirmable since there is no DNA. The germline V gene has CDR1 SGHRS and CDR2 YFSETQ. This CDR3 contains 16 residues. The CDR3 here is CASSLVGGSLNYGYTF. The full variable domain, with the rest looked up from reference TRBV5-1 and TRBJ1-2, is KAGVTQTPRYLIKTRGQQVTLSCSPISGHRSVSWYQQTPGQGLQFLFEYFSETQRNKGNFPGRFSGRQFSNSRSEMNVSTLELGDSALYLCASSLVGGSLNYGYTFGSGTRLTVV.

CDR3 residues: CASSVERCSYEQYF. The V gene is TRBV9, the J gene TRBJ2-7. This CDR3 comprises 14 residues. Per the germline V gene, CDR1 is SGDLS and CDR2 is YYNGEE.

The chain carries TRBV6-1 and TRBJ2-5; TCRdb gives TRBD2 as the D gene, but with no DNA this cannot be confirmed. Germline CDR1 is MNHNS and CDR2 is SASEGT. The CDR3 runs 16 residues. This CDR3 reads CASSGLAGAFPETQYF.

The V gene is TRBV27, the J gene TRBJ2-7; TCRdb proposes TRBD1, but this gene call is untestable without DNA. Germline V gives CDR1 MNHEY, CDR2 SMNVEV (reference sequence). The CDR3 spans 15 residues. CDR3 loop: CASSLRRGAGYEQYF.

The rearrangement links TRBV25-1 to TRBJ2-1. The CDR3 sequence is 16 residues long. The germline V gene encodes CDR1 MGHDK and CDR2 SYGVNS. The CDR3: CASSEYGGRKDNEQFF.

The chain has TRBV27 and TRBJ1-2; TCRdb's assignment of TRBD1 cannot be checked, as there is no DNA. CDR1 MNHEY and CDR2 SMNVEV come from the germline V gene (reference sequence). The CDR3 spans 13 residues. The CDR3 loop is CASRGSGLNGYTF.

The chain has TRBV6-1 and TRBJ1-5. The CDR3 is 17 residues long. Germline V gives CDR1 MNHNS, CDR2 SASEGT. This CDR3 is CASSPKQGPGGNQPQHF.

V gene TRBV5-5 combines with J gene TRBJ2-4; the TCRdb call, TRBD2, lacks DNA for checking. Germline assignment: CDR1 SGHKS and CDR2 YYEKEE (reference sequence). The CDR3 extends over 17 amino acids. The CDR3 region is CASSNRASGIGENIQYF. The variable domain in full, with the rest retrieved from reference TRBV5-5 and TRBJ2-4, is DAGVTQSPTHLIKTRGQQVTLRCSPISGHKSVSWYQQVLGQGPQFIFQYYEKEERGRGNFPDRFSARQFPNYSSELNVNALLLGDSALYLCASSNRASGIGENIQYFGAGTRLSVL.

The chain is built from TRBV6-1 and TRBJ1-3; no DNA is available, so the TRBD1 call from TCRdb remains unchecked. The CDR3 is 15 amino acids. In germline, CDR1 is MNHNS, CDR2 SASEGT. The CDR3 here is CASRPGQPTGNTIYF.

The genes are TRBV12-3 or TRBV12-4 and TRBJ2-7; TCRdb calls TRBD2, which cannot be checked without DNA. The CDR3 is 14 residues long. The CDR3 loop reads CACRSTAGGYEQYF.

The chain combines TRBV7-7 with TRBJ1-2; TCRdb reports TRBD1, a call that lacks DNA to check it against. The CDR3 totals 18 residues. Germline V gene data show CDR1 as SSHAT and CDR2 as FNYEAQ (reference sequence). CDR3: CASSFQTGFGGLAYGYTF.

The rearrangement joins TRBV20-1 to TRBJ2-4; the D call of TRBD1 rests on TCRdb alone, since no DNA is present to check it. CDR3 length: 13 amino acids. Germline CDR1 and CDR2: DFQATT and SNEGSKA (reference sequence). The CDR3 protein is CSARDPLKNIQYF.

This chain joins TRBV20-1 and TRBJ2-5; TCRdb returns TRBD1, unconfirmable since there is no DNA. The V gene's germline CDR1 is DFQATT and CDR2 SNEGSKA (reference sequence). This CDR3 is built from 14 residues. The CDR3 sequence: CSARVSEKGETQYF.

V gene TRBV10-3 combines with J gene TRBJ2-7. The CDR3 spans 17 residues. Germline V gene lookup returns CDR1 ENHRY and CDR2 SYGVKD. This chain's CDR3 is CAISESFLAGGTYEQYF.